The clone carrying this T cell receptor (beta chain) was observed a handful of times. These data originate in a study of blood T cell repertoires in COVID-19. As for the study in general: Some COVID-19 samples were acute and others convalescent; all came from the United States, Italy and Spain. The cDNA or gDNA used as material had been derived from T cells, B-cell-depleted T cells, or PBMCs.

The CDR3 has 13 amino acids. The V and J ends lost 5 bases and 14 bases respectively, with 19 bases between them. Germline-derived CDR1 and CDR2 are SGHTA and FQGTGA. The protocol was immunoSEQ multiplex PCR, while the TCRdb copy is restricted to in-frame clones and leaves out a portion. The repertoire holds over 300,000 clones, with around 89% as singletons. The chain carries TRBV7-3 and TRBJ2-1, with a weak D call TRBD2 (5 bases). The specimen was PBMCs or T cells enriched from blood (not recorded which). The TCR was taken from a woman aged 25-40 years with acute COVID-19. This CDR3 reads CASSDVLGNEKFF. CDR3 DNA sequence: TGTGCCAGCAGCGACGTACTAGGAAATGAAAAGTTCTTC.